This entry is about one TCR beta chain. The record originates from a study of cytomegalovirus exposure and HLA in healthy donors. The PCR used 60 Vbeta and 13 Jbeta primers. Profiling relied on immunoSEQ multiplex PCR, and the TCRdb table lists in-frame clones only, not all of them. The table has under 200,000 clones, over 65% seen once. V lost 5 bases to trimming and J lost 4 bases, with 8 bases between them. The germline gives CDR1 SEHNR, CDR2 FQNEAQ (reference sequence). The CDR3 runs to 12 residues. The rearrangement uses TRBV7-9 and TRBJ1-2; D gene unclear. Sequenced input: PBMCs. The origin of this receptor is a man aged 35 to 55 in good health and CMV-seropositive. This chain's CDR3 is CASSRGVYGYTF. In DNA form, the CDR3 reads TGTGCCAGCAGCCGAGGTGTCTATGGCTACACCTTC.